These 26 T cell receptor beta chains were sequenced from one sample in a study of OX40 agonist ivuxolimab in advanced cancers. The repertoire was sequenced with immunoSEQ multiplex PCR; TCRdb's copy has only in-frame clones and lacks some. The sample has fewer than 85,000 clones; 65% to 85% are singletons. Material: CD4+ or CD8+ T cells sorted from blood, obtained in a trial of the OX40 agonist ivuxolimab. The receptors shown here come from an adult with an advanced solid tumor such as melanoma, head and neck, liver or kidney cancer.

J is TRBJ1-1 and V is TRBV2; perhaps TRBD1 as D (5 bases). V lost 3 bases and J 3 bases, leaving 11 bases between the germline ends. This CDR3 region has 14 residues. Germline V gene data show CDR1 as SNHLY and CDR2 as FYNNEI. The CDR3 is CASSEGQGHTEAFF. CDR3 sequence (DNA): TGTGCCAGCAGTGAGGGGCAGGGACACACTGAAGCTTTCTTT.

This clone appeared once. This rearrangement joins TRBV5-5 to TRBJ2-7; D ambiguous. CDR1 is SGHKS and CDR2 is YYEKEE in the germline V gene (reference sequence). The CDR3 consists of 14 residues. The V end was cut by 0 bases, the J end by 1 base, with 8 bases between. The CDR3 loop reads CASSLDGWSYEQYF. The CDR3 nucleotides read TGTGCCAGCAGCTTGGATGGGTGGTCCTACGAGCAGTACTTC.

This clone was counted only a few times. The chain couples TRBV4-2 to TRBJ1-5; the D is unclear. V was cut by 1 base and J by 3 bases, with 10 bases left in between. The germline V gene encodes CDR1 LGHNA and CDR2 YNFKEQ. The CDR3 is 15 amino acids. This CDR3 reads CASSQVQSTNQPQHF. The CDR3 nucleotides are TGTGCCAGCAGCCAAGTACAGAGTACCAATCAGCCCCAGCATTTT.

The chain recombines TRBV28 with TRBJ1-1, with 7 positions matching TRBD1. Unmatched junction bases numbered 11, after V lost 6 bases and J lost 4 bases. From germline, CDR1 is MDHEN and CDR2 SYDVKM. The CDR3 contains 15 residues. The DNA of the CDR3 is TGTGCCAGCAGAGACATGACAGGGTCGGGCACTGAAGCTTTCTTT. Protein sequence: CASRDMTGSGTEAFF.

The J gene is TRBJ2-3, the V gene TRBV7-2; no clear D gene. Trimming stripped 2 bases from V and 6 bases from J, with 15 bases between. This CDR3 is 15 amino acids long. The germline gives CDR1 SGHTA, CDR2 FQGNSA. CDR3 sequence reads: CASSLTSTHPDTQYF. The CDR3, as DNA: TGTGCCAGCAGCTTAACTTCTACGCACCCCGATACGCAGTATTTT.

V is TRBV2 and J is TRBJ1-2; possible D gene TRBD1, 5 bases. V gave up 4 bases and J gave up 4 bases, with 10 bases separating them. The CDR3 consists of 13 residues. Germline loops: CDR1 SNHLY, CDR2 FYNNEI. In DNA form, the CDR3 reads TGTGCCAGCAGTGGGCAACAGGTCTATGGCTACACCTTC. This codes for CASSGQQVYGYTF.

The chain has TRBV7-8 and TRBJ2-3; D gene unclear. CDR3 length: 16 amino acids. In germline, CDR1 is SGHVS, CDR2 FQNEAQ. V lost 1 base and J lost 0, with 11 bases in between. CDR3 in DNA: TGTGCCAGCAGCTTAGGGGCGAGTTGGAGCACAGATACGCAGTATTTT. Translating it yields CASSLGASWSTDTQYF.

This clone has just a few counts. The chain couples TRBV7-3 to TRBJ1-2, with D perhaps matching TRBD1 (6 bases). There are 17 residues in the CDR3. Germline CDR1 SGHTA, CDR2 FQGTGA. With 6 bases removed from V and 3 bases from J, the gap between germline ends came to 23 bases. The CDR3, as DNA: TGTGCCAGCAGTTCGGGGGGCCCGGGCGGAAGATACTATGGCTACACCTTC. This codes for CASSSGGPGGRYYGYTF.

V usage is TRBV7-3 and J usage is TRBJ2-2; perhaps D is TRBD1 or TRBD2 (6 bases each). CDR3 length equals 16 residues. CDR1 SGHTA and CDR2 FQGTGA come from the germline V gene. Deletions cut 4 bases from V and 4 bases from J, with 16 bases between. The CDR3 here is CASSSPRGRGTGELFF. The CDR3 region has the DNA TGTGCCAGCAGCTCCCCCCGGGGGCGTGGCACCGGGGAGCTGTTTTTT.

The chain combines TRBV2 with TRBJ1-5, with a possible D match to TRBD1 (5 bases). Trimming left V 3 bases short and J 3 bases short, with 12 bases between. CDR1 SNHLY and CDR2 FYNNEI come from the germline V gene. This CDR3 is 15 amino acids long. This CDR3 is CASSEQVGTNQPQHF. CDR3 DNA: TGTGCCAGCAGTGAGCAGGTGGGGACCAATCAGCCCCAGCATTTT.

The chain has TRBV6-1 and TRBJ1-2; 8 bases are a match to TRBD1. The CDR3 spans 15 residues. CDR1 MNHNS and CDR2 SASEGT come from the germline V gene. The V segment lost 0 bases and the J segment 4 bases; nucleotides outside the gene matches: 4. CDR3 sequence: CASSEAQGATYGYTF. The CDR3 nucleotides read TGTGCCAGCAGTGAAGCGCAGGGGGCTACCTATGGCTACACCTTC.

The rearrangement links TRBV6-5 to TRBJ1-1; 7 bases are a match to TRBD1. Trimming at V came to 4 bases and at J to 1 base, leaving 6 bases not matched to a gene. The CDR3 spans 15 residues. CDR1 MNHEY and CDR2 SVGAGI come from the germline V gene. Here the CDR3 DNA reads TGTGCCAGCAGTTCGTCAGGGACAGCGAACACTGAAGCTTTCTTT. Protein product: CASSSSGTANTEAFF.

This clone has a handful of counts. The rearrangement links TRBV6-1 to TRBJ1-4; 8 bases line up with TRBD1. Per germline, CDR1 MNHNS and CDR2 SASEGT. With 7 bases clipped from V and 8 bases from J, the junction kept 12 bases outside the gene matches. This CDR3 has 15 amino acids. The CDR3 loop is CASKGQAVLSEKLFF. CDR3 DNA: TGTGCCAGCAAGGGACAGGCGGTCCTGAGCGAAAAACTGTTTTTT.

The chain recombines TRBV19 with TRBJ2-1, with D possibly matching TRBD1 (5 bases). This CDR3 contains 17 residues. V was clipped by 3 bases and J by 8 bases, with 23 bases between them. Germline V gene lookup returns CDR1 LNHDA and CDR2 SQIVND (reference sequence). The CDR3 loop reads CASSIPGIISLKDEQFF. The CDR3, as DNA: TGTGCCAGTAGTATCCCAGGGATAATAAGCCTTAAGGATGAGCAGTTCTTC.

The chain combines TRBV5-6 with TRBJ1-5; no clear D gene. The CDR3 sequence is 14 residues long. Germline CDR1 and CDR2: SGHDT and YYEEEE. The V gene lost 2 bases and the J gene lost 6 bases, with 12 bases spanning the gap. For the CDR3, the DNA is TGTGCCAGCAGCTTCCGCGGCAGCGGTCAGCCCCAGCATTTT. Translating gives CASSFRGSGQPQHF.

The chain employs TRBV9 and TRBJ1-1; unclear D gene. Germline V gene sequence: CDR1 SGDLS, CDR2 YYNGEE. This CDR3 comprises 14 residues. V was clipped by 1 base and J by 3 bases, with 10 bases between them. The CDR3 loop reads CASSVLGPDTEAFF. CDR3 nucleotides: TGTGCCAGCAGCGTACTTGGGCCGGACACTGAAGCTTTCTTT.

This clone was picked up one time. The chain links TRBV5-4 to TRBJ1-2, with D tentatively TRBD1 (6 bases). Germline values: CDR1 SGHNT, CDR2 YYREEE (reference sequence). Trimming took off 2 bases at V and 5 bases at J, with 13 bases between the two ends. The CDR3 consists of 14 residues. The CDR3 DNA reads as TGTGCCAGCAGCTTAGGGGGGTCCCCTTATGGCTACACCTTC. Translation: CASSLGGSPYGYTF.

The rearrangement uses TRBV10-3 and TRBJ2-7; 12 nucleotides agree with TRBD1. The CDR3 loop spans 14 amino acids. J was trimmed by 5 bases and V by 10 bases; bases with no gene match: 9. Per the germline V gene, CDR1 is ENHRY and CDR2 is SYGVKD. The CDR3 DNA reads TGTGCCACAATGGGACAGGGGGCGCTTAACGAGCAGTACTTC. Protein: CATMGQGALNEQYF.

The V gene is TRBV6-1, the J gene TRBJ1-3; 7 nucleotides agree with TRBD1. Trimming at V came to 6 bases and at J to 4 bases, leaving 6 bases not matched to a gene. CDR1 is MNHNS, CDR2 SASEGT, per germline. CDR3 length: 14 amino acids. The DNA for the CDR3 is TGTGCCAGCAGCCTGGGGACAGACGGAAACACCATATATTTT. Translating gives CASSLGTDGNTIYF.

The V gene is TRBV5-4, the J gene TRBJ2-7, with D hard to call. The CDR3 runs to 13 residues. Trimming left V 0 bases short and J 6 bases short, with 10 bases between. Germline CDR1 reads SGHNT; CDR2 reads YYREEE (reference sequence). Here the CDR3 reads CASSLEGWIEQYF. In DNA, the CDR3 is TGTGCCAGCAGCTTGGAGGGTTGGATCGAGCAGTACTTC.

The rearrangement links TRBV18 to TRBJ1-2, with 8 bases aligning to TRBD1. CDR1 and CDR2 from the germline V gene are KGHSH and LQKENI. CDR3 length: 15 amino acids. With V trimmed by 2 bases and J by 8 bases, 10 bases remained unmatched. The CDR3 spells CASSPRGQEIGGYTF. The DNA of the CDR3 is TGTGCCAGCTCACCAAGGGGACAGGAGATAGGCGGCTACACCTTC.

The V gene is TRBV5-5, the J gene TRBJ1-5; unclear D gene. The V end was cut by 0 bases, the J end by 2 bases, with 12 bases between. CDR1 SGHKS and CDR2 YYEKEE come from the germline V gene (reference sequence). This CDR3 contains 16 residues. CDR3 in DNA: TGTGCCAGCAGCTTGGATGCGCCCTGGGGCAATCAGCCCCAGCATTTT. Its protein is CASSLDAPWGNQPQHF.

In this sample, this clone turned up once. The rearrangement joins TRBV12-5 to TRBJ2-3, with D possibly called TRBD1 or TRBD2 (5 bases each). The CDR3 runs to 15 residues. Germline CDR1 LGHNT, CDR2 FRNRAP. V shed 5 bases and J shed 5 bases, with 17 bases lying between them. The CDR3, as DNA: TGTGCTAGTGGTGCCGCCGGGGCGAGGCAAGATACGCAGTATTTT. Translating gives CASGAAGARQDTQYF.

The chain joins TRBV7-8 to TRBJ1-3, with D uncertain. V lost 2 bases and J lost 0, with 20 bases in between. The CDR3 spans 19 residues. The germline CDR1 and CDR2 sequences are SGHVS and FQNEAQ. The CDR3 region is CASSLFASGNLLSGNTIYF. The CDR3 DNA sequence: TGTGCCAGCAGCTTATTCGCGTCGGGCAACCTCCTCTCTGGAAACACCATATATTTT.

The gene calls are TRBV11-1 and TRBJ2-1; TRBD1 matches at 11 bases. CDR3 length equals 13 residues. Trimming took 5 bases from V and 11 from J; bases not matched to a gene: 5. CDR1 is SGHAT, CDR2 FQDESV, per germline (reference sequence). Written as DNA, the CDR3 is TGTGCCAGCAGCATAGGACAGGGGGCGAAGCAGTTCTTC. Residues: CASSIGQGAKQFF.

The chain carries TRBV19 and TRBJ1-6; TRBD1 might be the D (5 bases). Trimming shortened V by 0 bases and J by 0 bases, and 15 bases separated the two germline ends. CDR3 size: 19 residues. The germline V gene has CDR1 LNHDA and CDR2 SQIVND (reference sequence). The DNA for the CDR3 is TGTGCCAGTAGTATAGATCCCAGGGACCGGAGCTCCTATAATTCACCCCTCCACTTT. Its protein is CASSIDPRDRSSYNSPLHF.